This T cell receptor beta chain derives from a study of cytomegalovirus exposure and HLA in healthy donors. Regarding the study as a whole: Cytomegalovirus status was reportedly diagnosed by the classifier with high specificity and sensitivity. The listing of roughly 160 TCR beta chains classed them as cytomegalovirus-associated.

In the case of this clone: The antigen remains undetermined.

Here immunoSEQ multiplex PCR was the method, and the copy in TCRdb shows in-frame clones only, minus some. The sample has 68,000 or so clones; 90% to 95% are singletons. This CDR3 has 16 amino acids. The germline V and J ends were trimmed by 3 bases and 2 bases, with 14 bases remaining between them. Germline V CDR1 and CDR2: MNHNS, SASEGT. This receptor was obtained from a man aged 18-30 years in good health and CMV-seronegative. The sample consisted of PBMCs. The V gene is TRBV6-1, the J gene TRBJ1-5; possibly TRBD1 for D (6 bases). Written as DNA, the CDR3 is TGTGCCAGCAGTGACCCGATCAGGGGTGGCAATCAGCCCCAGCATTTT. Protein sequence: CASSDPIRGGNQPQHF.